The rows below give T cell receptor beta chains drawn from one sample of a study of cytomegalovirus exposure and HLA in healthy donors. The protocol was immunoSEQ multiplex PCR, while the TCRdb copy is restricted to in-frame clones and leaves out a portion. Its clone listing holds fewer than 200,000 clones. Sequenced sample: PBMCs. These receptors all stem from a man in his thirties or forties in good health and CMV-seronegative. The CDR3 runs from the conserved cysteine through the conserved F or W. The D gene is left open where the match is weak.

TRBV7-2	TRBJ1-5	TRBD1	15	TGTGCCAGCAGTCCCCCCGGGGACAGATATCAGCCCCAGCATTTT	CASSPPGDRYQPQHF
TRBV10-1	TRBJ2-7	TRBD2	15	TGCGCCAGCAGCCCTACTAGCGGGAGGGCCTACGAGCAGTACTTC	CASSPTSGRAYEQYF
TRBV25-1	TRBJ1-2	-	13	TGTGCCAGCAGTGTAGCGGGGCGCGATGGCTACACCTTC	CASSVAGRDGYTF
TRBV19	TRBJ1-5	-	16	TGTGCCAGTAGTATAAATCCATGGCAGGGAGGTCAGCCCCAGCATTTT	CASSINPWQGGQPQHF
TRBV9	TRBJ2-2	-	15	TGTGCCAGCAACCAGGGTGGGGTATTCCCCGGGGAGCTGTTTTTT	CASNQGGVFPGELFF
TRBV5-1	TRBJ2-3	-	15	TGCGCCAGCAGCTTGGGGCGGGGCAGCACAGATACGCAGTATTTT	CASSLGRGSTDTQYF
TRBV9	TRBJ2-2	TRBD2	16	TGTGCCAGCAGGAAATCGACTAGCGGAAACACCGGGGAGCTGTTTTTT	CASRKSTSGNTGELFF
TRBV19	TRBJ1-3	-	20	TGTGCCAGTAGTATAGAGGGGGGGGCGCATAGTATTCTCTCTGGAAACACCATATATTTT	CASSIEGGAHSILSGNTIYF
TRBV4-3	TRBJ2-1	-	13	TGCGCCAGCAGCCAAGAGGCCGGGACAGAGCAGTTCTTC	CASSQEAGTEQFF
TRBV9	TRBJ2-3	TRBD2	15	TGTGCCAGCACCGCCCGGGAGCCGGGAGGAGATACGCAGTATTTT	CASTAREPGGDTQYF
TRBV5-5	TRBJ2-7	-	14	TGTGCCAGCAGCTTGCGGGACTTCCTCTACGAGCAGTACTTC	CASSLRDFLYEQYF
TRBV5-8	TRBJ2-5	-	13	TGTGCCAGCAGCGCCGACAGCCAAGAGACCCAGTACTTC	CASSADSQETQYF
TRBV5-1	TRBJ1-4	TRBD1	15	TGCGCCAGCAGCCCCGGACAGGGAGGGTATGAAAAACTGTTTTTT	CASSPGQGGYEKLFF
TRBV9	TRBJ2-1	-	13	TGTGCCAGCAGCGGCCTATTAGGGGATGAGCAGTTCTTC	CASSGLLGDEQFF
TRBV2	TRBJ2-7	-	12	TGTGCCAGCAACCCGGACATCTACGAGCAGTACTTC	CASNPDIYEQYF
TRBV5-1	TRBJ2-1	TRBD2	15	TGCGCCAGCAGCAACGGGACTAGCGGCTACAATGAGCAGTTCTTC	CASSNGTSGYNEQFF
TRBV7-2	TRBJ1-5	-	14	TGTGCCAGCAGCTCGCCACAGGGTGGTCAGCCCCAGCATTTT	CASSSPQGGQPQHF
TRBV10-1	TRBJ1-1	-	13	TGCGCCAGCAGTGATGGACAATGGCGTGAAGCTTTCTTT	CASSDGQWREAFF
TRBV12-1	TRBJ1-5	-	18	TGTGCCAGCAGCTTTGCGCGTAACTTTCGCTATAGCAATCAGCCCCAGCATTTT	CASSFARNFRYSNQPQHF
TRBV7-2	TRBJ1-4	-	14	TGTGCCAGCAGCCAAACAGGCTTGAGTGAAAAACTGTTTTTT	CASSQTGLSEKLFF
TRBV29-1	TRBJ2-7	-	13	TGCAGCGCCAGGGTTCTCTCATCCTACGAGCAGTACTTC	CSARVLSSYEQYF
TRBV9	TRBJ1-2	-	12	TGTGCCAGCGGGGGGGCCGACTATGGCTACACCTTC	CASGGADYGYTF
TRBV5-8	TRBJ2-2	TRBD2	15	TGTGCCAGCAGCCCGGGACTAGCGGTACCTTTTGAGCTGTTTTTT	CASSPGLAVPFELFF
TRBV13	TRBJ2-1	TRBD1	16	TGTGCCAGCTCCGCTGGGACAGGGGACGACTACAATGAGCAGTTCTTC	CASSAGTGDDYNEQFF
TRBV12-5	TRBJ2-3	-	15	TGTGCTAGTGGCCCGGGACTCACTAGCACAGATACGCAGTATTTT	CASGPGLTSTDTQYF
TRBV7-8	TRBJ1-2	-	16	TGTGCCAGCAGCTTAGTGGGGCCAGGCTCTAACTATGGCTACACCTTC	CASSLVGPGSNYGYTF
TRBV5-4	TRBJ2-3	-	15	TGTGCCAGCAGCTTGGGGTCAGGGGCCACAGATACGCAGTATTTT	CASSLGSGATDTQYF
TRBV5-1	TRBJ2-5	TRBD1	14	TGCGCCAGCACCCCAGGGGGCGGATTGGAGACCCAGTACTTC	CASTPGGGLETQYF
TRBV7-8	TRBJ2-2	TRBD1	17	TGTGCCAGCAGCTTTTCCGGGACAGGGTCTAACACCGGGGAGCTGTTTTTT	CASSFSGTGSNTGELFF
TRBV10-3	TRBJ1-1	TRBD1	14	TGTGCCATCAGTCCGGGACAGGGGGCTGATGAAGCTTTCTTT	CAISPGQGADEAFF
TRBV27	TRBJ2-3	-	14	TGTGCCAGCAGTTCTCCAGGGATCACAGATACGCAGTATTTT	CASSSPGITDTQYF
TRBV19	TRBJ2-3	TRBD2	18	TGTGCCAGTAGTGTACATTGGACTAGCGGGGCTAGCACAGATACGCAGTATTTT	CASSVHWTSGASTDTQYF
TRBV30	TRBJ2-7	-	12	TGTGCCTGGAGTGGGCCCGGGGACGAGCAGTACTTC	CAWSGPGDEQYF
TRBV5-1	TRBJ2-7	TRBD2	14	TGCGCCAGCAGCCCTGGACTAGATACGTACGAGCAGTACTTC	CASSPGLDTYEQYF
TRBV7-9	TRBJ2-7	-	11	TGTGCCAGCAGCTTAGGGCTCGAGCAGTACTTC	CASSLGLEQYF
TRBV10-1	TRBJ2-7	-	14	TGCGCCAGCAGTGAGTCGAGCAGGGAATGGGAGCAGTACTTC	CASSESSREWEQYF
TRBV4-2	TRBJ1-2	-	19	TGTGCCAGCAGCCAAGATAGGCGAGACAGGCGTCTGGGGAACTATGGCTACACCTTC	CASSQDRRDRRLGNYGYTF
TRBV6-5	TRBJ2-5	TRBD1	14	TGTGCCAGCAATGGACAGGGGGCAAAAGAGACCCAGTACTTC	CASNGQGAKETQYF
TRBV6-5	TRBJ2-7	-	13	TGTGCCAGCCGGGACACCGGCCTTTACGAGCAGTACTTC	CASRDTGLYEQYF
TRBV7-2	TRBJ2-5	TRBD1	13	TGTGCCAGCAGCTTTGACAGGGAAGAGACCCAGTACTTC	CASSFDREETQYF
TRBV28	TRBJ2-5	-	13	TGTGCCAGCAGTCCCCCCTCCGTAGAGACCCAGTACTTC	CASSPPSVETQYF
TRBV5-4	TRBJ2-3	-	15	TGTGCCAGCAGCTTGGATCGGGGGAGCACAGATACGCAGTATTTT	CASSLDRGSTDTQYF
TRBV10-3	TRBJ2-5	TRBD1	15	TGTGCCATCAGGAGGGGAACAGGGGTGGATGAGACCCAGTACTTC	CAIRRGTGVDETQYF
TRBV10-1	TRBJ1-1	-	17	TGCGCCAGCAGTGACCTCAGACAGGCTGGGCTAAGCACTGAAGCTTTCTTT	CASSDLRQAGLSTEAFF
TRBV5-1	TRBJ2-7	-	14	TGCGCCAGCAGCTTGGACGACTCCCCTTACGAGCAGTACTTC	CASSLDDSPYEQYF
TRBV7-9	TRBJ1-5	-	15	TGTGCCAGCAGCCGAGTCGGGGGAAGCAATCAGCCCCAGCATTTT	CASSRVGGSNQPQHF
TRBV9	TRBJ2-5	TRBD2	17	TGTGCCAGCAGCGTAGGGACTAGCGCCTTCGGGTCGGAGACCCAGTACTTC	CASSVGTSAFGSETQYF
TRBV5-1	TRBJ1-2	-	11	TGCGCCAGCAGACGTGAGTTAGGCTACACCTTC	CASRRELGYTF
TRBV4-1	TRBJ1-1	TRBD1	15	TGCGCCAGCCAAGAGTGGACAGGTTTGAACACTGAAGCTTTCTTT	CASQEWTGLNTEAFF
TRBV7-9	TRBJ2-5	TRBD1	12	TGTGCCAGCAGCTTGGACAGGGAGACCCAGTACTTC	CASSLDRETQYF
TRBV5-1	TRBJ2-1	TRBD1	15	TGCGCCAGCAGCCCTCTAACAGGGGCCTACAATGAGCAGTTCTTC	CASSPLTGAYNEQFF
TRBV29-1	TRBJ2-2	-	14	TGCAGCGCCAAAAGGGGTGAGGACACCGGGGAGCTGTTTTTT	CSAKRGEDTGELFF
TRBV7-2	TRBJ1-5	TRBD1	16	TGTGCCAGCAGCCCGACAGGGGGGTATAGCAATCAGCCCCAGCATTTT	CASSPTGGYSNQPQHF
TRBV30	TRBJ2-3	-	13	TGTGCCTGGAGTGGAGTAGGGAGGGATACGCAGTATTTT	CAWSGVGRDTQYF